This entry features one T cell receptor beta chain sequence. Its antigen is not yet known. One base away there is no much larger clone; base qualities are not given. The entry originates in a study of CD8 T cells in Susac syndrome (dated by TCRdb to the late 2010s). At the level of the whole study: Whether CD8+ T cell activation and differentiation in Susac syndrome was antigen driven was tested using repertoire sequencing. Clonality of the CD8+ T cell repertoire was compared between about a dozen healthy donors, about 14 Susac syndrome patients and roughly 16 multiple sclerosis patients.

Overall results and qualifications from the work: The number of individuals in the TCR sequencing and HLA analysis was recognized as being relatively small.

RNA was extracted using the RNeasy kit, and roughly 0.5 to 1 microgram was reverse transcribed with random hexamers. TCR beta CDR3 regions were amplified with the immunoSEQ multiplex PCR assay covering 54 Vbeta and 13 Jbeta segments. PCR amplification bias was corrected using a synthetic template baseline for primer optimization and computational correction. The paper's data handling went like this. Reads were annotated to V, D and J genes per IMGT and analyzed with immunoSEQ Analyzer, keeping only productive sequences. Clonality was calculated as one minus the Shannon entropy normalized by log2 of the number of productive unique sequences. For each patient and control, public and private clones were evaluated within the 100 most prevalent clones. Clones were defined as Susac-specific if absent from the healthy and MS cohorts, from more than 900 published viral clones and from other ImmuneACCESS disease sequences. Starting from the raw public reads, TCRdb applied fastp trimming at Q25, assembled clones with MiXCR and retained in-frame beta chains. Identical CDR3 protein sequences are pooled into one entry, listed with their most common genes and DNA. TCRdb's processing, not the study's, gives the V and J calls here. This sample holds about 280,000 distinct CDR3 sequences; approximately 85% were observed only once. About 0.11% of the sample is held by the ten biggest clonotypes.

Peripheral blood CD8+ and CD4+ T cells from healthy donors, Susac syndrome patients and multiple sclerosis patients were profiled using high-throughput TCR beta sequencing. The multiple sclerosis controls were treatment-naive patients whose relapsing-remitting disease, either stable or active, fulfilled the revised McDonald criteria. Bulk CD8+ and CD4+ T cells were purified by magnetic negative isolation, while CD8+ TEMRA cells were enriched using FACS. Blood was drawn into EDTA tubes, processed within 24 hours, and PBMCs were isolated by density gradient centrifugation. PBMCs intended for TCR sequencing were cryopreserved in liquid nitrogen and were subsequently thawed in a 37 degrees C water bath. The sorted or isolated CD4+, CD8+ and CD8+ TEMRA cells had a purity of 90% or higher. This TCR came from a human donor with multiple sclerosis. The sample comprised CD8+ T cells from PBMCs.

The CDR3 has the sequence CASSYSEGTAIGYTF. In nucleotide form, the sequence is TGTGCCAGCAGTTACTCGGAAGGGACAGCTATTGGCTACACCTTC. The rearranged chain carries TRBV6-5 and TRBJ1-2, with 7 bases aligning to TRBD1. From the cysteine through the phenylalanine, the CDR3 covers 15 amino acids. CDR3 DNA is the only sequence kept; it has 45 bases, read in frame from the first base. The germline V gene provides CDR1 MNHEY and CDR2 SVGAGI. V lost 0 bases and J lost 7 bases, and the count of bases not matched to a germline gene is 8.